The clone carrying this TCR beta chain was picked up a small number of times. The sample is drawn from a study of blood T cell repertoires in COVID-19. Study as a whole: In each case, the material was cDNA or gDNA derived from T cells, B-cell-depleted T cells, or PBMCs.

Germline V gene lookup returns CDR1 SNHLY and CDR2 FYNNEI. The CDR3 runs 12 residues. J lost 6 bases, V lost 4 bases, and 2 bases had no gene match. Data came from immunoSEQ multiplex PCR; TCRdb stores just in-frame clones and leaves some out. Of around 250,000 clones in the sample, more than 65% were seen once. This receptor was obtained from a woman aged 18-29 years with acute or convalescent COVID-19. The sample comprised peripheral blood. The chain uses TRBV2 and TRBJ2-5, with 7 bases fitting TRBD2. This CDR3 reads CASSAGGKTQYF. The DNA for the CDR3 is TGTGCCAGCAGTGCCGGGGGGAAGACCCAGTACTTC.